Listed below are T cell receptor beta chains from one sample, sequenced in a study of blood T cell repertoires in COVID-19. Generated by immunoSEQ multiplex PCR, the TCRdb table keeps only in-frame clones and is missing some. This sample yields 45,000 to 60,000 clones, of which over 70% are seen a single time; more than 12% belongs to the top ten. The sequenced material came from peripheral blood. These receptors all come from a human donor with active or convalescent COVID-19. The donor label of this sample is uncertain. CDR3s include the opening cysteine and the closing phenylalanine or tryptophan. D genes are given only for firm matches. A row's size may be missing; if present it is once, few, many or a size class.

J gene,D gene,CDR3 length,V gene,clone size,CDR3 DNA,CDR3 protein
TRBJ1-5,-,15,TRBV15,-,TGTGCCACCAGCAGAGGAGGGGGTAACAATCAGCCCCAGCATTTT,CATSRGGGNNQPQHF
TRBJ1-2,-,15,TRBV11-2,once,TGTGCCAGCAGCCCCGGGGGAGCCGGGGATTCGGGCTACACCTTC,CASSPGGAGDSGYTF
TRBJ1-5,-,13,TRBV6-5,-,TGTGCCACCGCAGGAAACAACAATCAGCCCCAGCATTTT,CATAGNNNQPQHF
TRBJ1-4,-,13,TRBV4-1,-,TGCGCCAGCAGCCAACCAGGGAATGAAAAACTGTTTTTT,CASSQPGNEKLFF
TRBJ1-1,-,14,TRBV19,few,TGTGCCACCGAGAGTAACCTATTAAACACTGAAGCTTTCTTT,CATESNLLNTEAFF
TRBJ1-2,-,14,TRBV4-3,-,TGCGCCAGCAGCCAAGACCTTAACACGTATGGCTACACCTTC,CASSQDLNTYGYTF
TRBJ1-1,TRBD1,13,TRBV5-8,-,TGTGCCAGCAGTGTAGGACAGGGGTTAGAAGCTTTCTTT,CASSVGQGLEAFF
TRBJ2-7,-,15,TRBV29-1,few,TGCAGCGTCGAGCTGCGGACAGCCCCGTCCTACGAGCAGTACTTC,CSVELRTAPSYEQYF
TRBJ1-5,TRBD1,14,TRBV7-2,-,TGTGCCAGCAGCTCGGGACAGGGTAATCAGCCCCAGCATTTT,CASSSGQGNQPQHF
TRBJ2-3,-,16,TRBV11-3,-,TGTGCCAGCAGCTTCGGTCCGGGAGCGGGCACAGATACGCAGTATTTT,CASSFGPGAGTDTQYF
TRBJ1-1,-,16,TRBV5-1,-,TGCGCCAGCAGCTTGACCCAACAAAGGGGGAACACTGAAGCTTTCTTT,CASSLTQQRGNTEAFF
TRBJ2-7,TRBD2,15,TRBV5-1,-,TGCGCCAGCAGCCGCGATCCGGGAGGGTCCTCCGAGCAGTACTTC,CASSRDPGGSSEQYF
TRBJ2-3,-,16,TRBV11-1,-,TGTGCCAGCAGCTTAAGGGCGACTAGAGCCCCAGATACGCAGTATTTT,CASSLRATRAPDTQYF
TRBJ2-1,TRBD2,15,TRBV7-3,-,TGTGCCAGCAGCTTATTGCTAGCGGGAGAGACTGAGCAGTTCTTC,CASSLLLAGETEQFF
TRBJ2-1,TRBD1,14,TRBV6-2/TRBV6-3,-,TGTGCCAGCAGTTCCGGGACAGGGATTATTGAGCAGTTCTTC,CASSSGTGIIEQFF
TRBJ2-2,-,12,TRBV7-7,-,TGTGCCAGCACCCCCGGAGCCGGGGAGCTGTTTTTT,CASTPGAGELFF
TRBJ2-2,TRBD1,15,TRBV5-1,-,TGCGCCAGCAGCTCAGGGGGCTCGAACACCGGGGAGCTGTTTTTT,CASSSGGSNTGELFF
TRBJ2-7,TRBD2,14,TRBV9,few,TGTGCCAGCAGCCCTAGCGGGACCCTGACCGAGCAGTACTTC,CASSPSGTLTEQYF
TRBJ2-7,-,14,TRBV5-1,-,TGCGCCAGCAGGCGGGACAGCCAGCCCTACGAGCAGTACTTC,CASRRDSQPYEQYF
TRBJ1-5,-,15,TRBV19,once,TGTGCCAGTAGCCCGGGACTCCTGGCCAGGCAGCCCCAGCATTTT,CASSPGLLARQPQHF
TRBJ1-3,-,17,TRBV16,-,TGTGCCAGCAGCCACCAAGCGGGCAGCCGCTCTGGAAACACCATATATTTT,CASSHQAGSRSGNTIYF
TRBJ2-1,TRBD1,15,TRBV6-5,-,TGTGCCAGCATGACGATCTGGACAGGGATCAATGAGCAGTTCTTC,CASMTIWTGINEQFF
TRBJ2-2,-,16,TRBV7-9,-,TGTGCCAGCACCAATCTCCGGGACAAGCGCACCGGGGAGCTGTTTTTT,CASTNLRDKRTGELFF
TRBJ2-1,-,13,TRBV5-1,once,TGCGCCAGCATAGGACGGGTAGAGGGCGGGCAGTTCTTC,CASIGRVEGGQFF
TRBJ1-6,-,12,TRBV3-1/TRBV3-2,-,TGTGCCAGCAGCCACCCCACATCACCCCTCCACTTT,CASSHPTSPLHF
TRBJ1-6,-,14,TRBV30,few,TGTGCCTGGGTAACGAACAGCCGTAATTCACCCCTCCACTTT,CAWVTNSRNSPLHF
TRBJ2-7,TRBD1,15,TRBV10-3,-,TGTGCCATCAGTGACCTGGACAGGGGTCGGTACGAGCAGTACTTC,CAISDLDRGRYEQYF
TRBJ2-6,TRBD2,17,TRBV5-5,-,TGTGCCAGCAGCGGACTAGCGGGAGGTTCTGGGGCCAACGTCCTGACTTTC,CASSGLAGGSGANVLTF
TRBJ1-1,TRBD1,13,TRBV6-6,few,TGTGCCAGCGAGGGGGCTTGGAACACTGAAGCTTTCTTT,CASEGAWNTEAFF
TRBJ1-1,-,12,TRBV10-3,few,TGTGCCATCAGTGAAGGGGTCACTGAAGCTTTCTTT,CAISEGVTEAFF
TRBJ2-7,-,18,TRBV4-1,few,TGCGCCAGCAGCCAAGGAGGGGACCACAGGGGGCGGGGGGACGAGCAGTACTTC,CASSQGGDHRGRGDEQYF
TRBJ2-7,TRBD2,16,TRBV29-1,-,TGCAGCGTTCCGTCTTTGACTAGCGGGAGGGCAGACGAGCAGTACTTC,CSVPSLTSGRADEQYF
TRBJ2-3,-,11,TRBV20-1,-,TGCAGTGCTAGACACAGAGATACGCAGTATTTT,CSARHRDTQYF
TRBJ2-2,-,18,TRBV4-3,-,TGCGCCAGCAGCCAAGCTAGGGGCAGGGTGGCGACCACCGGGGAGCTGTTTTTT,CASSQARGRVATTGELFF
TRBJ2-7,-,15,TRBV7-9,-,TGTGCCAGCAGCTTATTAGGAGGACCCCCCAAAGAGCAGTACTTC,CASSLLGGPPKEQYF
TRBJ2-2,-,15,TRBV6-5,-,TGTGCCAGCGGGGGGACCCCCCAGGGCACCGGGGAGCTGTTTTTT,CASGGTPQGTGELFF
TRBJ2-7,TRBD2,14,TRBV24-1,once,TGTGCCACCAGTGATTACGGGACTAAAAACGAGCAGTACTTC,CATSDYGTKNEQYF
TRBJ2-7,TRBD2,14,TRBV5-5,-,TGTGCCAGCAGCCAGGGGACTAGCGGGACGGAGCAGTACTTC,CASSQGTSGTEQYF
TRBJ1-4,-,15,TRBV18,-,TGTGCCAGCTCACCACCGACTAGAACTAATGAAAAACTGTTTTTT,CASSPPTRTNEKLFF
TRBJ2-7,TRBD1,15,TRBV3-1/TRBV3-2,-,TGTGCCAGCAGCCAAGCGGCGACAGGGGCCTACGAGCAGTACTTC,CASSQAATGAYEQYF
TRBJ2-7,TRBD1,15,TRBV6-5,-,TGTGCCAGCATCAAGGGGACAGGCAAGACCTACGAGCAGTACTTC,CASIKGTGKTYEQYF
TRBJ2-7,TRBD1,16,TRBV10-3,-,TGTGCCATCAGGGGGAGTCTTCGACAGGGAGACTACGAGCAGTACTTC,CAIRGSLRQGDYEQYF
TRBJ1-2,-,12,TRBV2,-,TGTGCCAGCAGTGGCGGTACGGATGGCTACACCTTC,CASSGGTDGYTF
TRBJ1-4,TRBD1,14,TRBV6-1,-,TGTGCCAGCAGTGACCGGGACAGCTATGAAAAACTGTTTTTT,CASSDRDSYEKLFF
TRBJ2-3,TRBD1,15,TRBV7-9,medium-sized,TGTGCCAGCAGCTGGGGACAGGGGGCTGGAGATACGCAGTATTTT,CASSWGQGAGDTQYF
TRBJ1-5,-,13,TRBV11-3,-,TGTGCCAGCAGCTTTGAGGGGGATCAGCCCCAGCATTTT,CASSFEGDQPQHF
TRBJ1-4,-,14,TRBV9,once,TGTGCCAGCAGCGGGGCGGGACCGGGGGAAAAACTGTTTTTT,CASSGAGPGEKLFF
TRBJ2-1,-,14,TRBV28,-,TGTGCCAGCGGGCCGTCAGGAGGGACGGGTGAGCAGTTCTTC,CASGPSGGTGEQFF
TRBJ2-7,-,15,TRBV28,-,TGTGCCAGCAGGTACGGGACTCAGCCCTCCTACGAGCAGTACTTC,CASRYGTQPSYEQYF